Reported below is one T cell receptor (beta chain). What it recognizes is unknown. The data belong to a study of CD8+ T cells in alopecia areata. Study background: Treatment ran 6 to 18 months, with 6 months of follow-up afterward.

Extraction and reverse transcription of RNA yielded cDNA as the sequencing template. TCRdb's copy holds only in-frame clones and misses some; the assay was immunoSEQ multiplex PCR. This repertoire shows more than 200,000 clones, roughly two thirds found once; its top ten account for approximately 1.2%. The germline V gene encodes CDR1 SQVTM and CDR2 ANQGSEA. This CDR3 contains 12 residues. The V gene end was trimmed by 4 bases and the J gene end by 4 bases; junction bases not matched to a gene: 2. Lesional scalp punch biopsies and peripheral blood came from alopecia areata patients. Study-level points and caveats: In patients, TCRs were shared less clearly than in mice, and HLA may possibly be involved. Researchers report lesional scalp, most notably alopecia totalis/universalis, outstripped normal scalp in clonality.

This receptor was taken from a human donor with alopecia areata. The input for sequencing was CD4+ T cells sorted from blood, taken at week 0. This chain connects TRBV29-1 to TRBJ1-2, with 8 bases lining up with TRBD1. The CDR3 here is CSVAGQGYGYTF. The CDR3 DNA reads TGCAGCGTTGCCGGACAGGGCTATGGCTACACCTTC.